The 3 T cell receptor beta chains below all came from one sample that was sequenced in a study of blood T cell repertoires in COVID-19. Sequencing used immunoSEQ multiplex PCR; TCRdb keeps in-frame clones, though not all of them. The table lists 200,000 to 250,000 clones, 75% to 85% of them singletons. The sample consisted of peripheral blood. Receptors originate from an elderly woman with COVID-19, enrolled during active disease.

Notes on this clone: Different DNA sequences within this sample yield the same CDR3. The rearrangement joins TRBV5-8 to TRBJ1-4, with 8 bases lining up with TRBD1. Germline CDR1 and CDR2: SGHTS and YDEGEE. The CDR3 is 15 amino acids. Trimming cost V 0 bases and J 5 bases; bases outside gene matches: 3. This CDR3 reads CASSLGDRGNEKLFF. CDR3 nucleotides: TGTGCCAGCAGCTTGGGAGACAGGGGAAATGAAAAACTGTTTTTT. Full variable domain (outside the CDR3, taken from reference TRBV5-8 and TRBJ1-4): EAGVTQSPTHLIKTRGQQATLRCSPISGHTSVYWYQQALGLGLQFLLWYDEGEERNRGNFPPRFSGRQFPNYSSELNVNALELEDSALYLCASSLGDRGNEKLFFGSGTQLSVL.

The chain links TRBV18 to TRBJ1-1, with D possibly matching TRBD1 (6 bases). The ends were cut back, 5 bases at V and 0 bases at J, with 16 bases in the middle. CDR3 length equals 16 residues. The germline gives CDR1 KGHSH, CDR2 LQKENI. CDR3 nucleotides: TGTGCCAGCTCAAATTCAGGGGTACCAATGAACACTGAAGCTTTCTTT. It encodes CASSNSGVPMNTEAFF. Full variable domain (rest looked up from reference TRBV18 and TRBJ1-1): NAGVMQNPRHLVRRRGQEARLRCSPMKGHSHVYWYRQLPEEGLKFMVYLQKENIIDESGMPKERFSAEFPKEGPSILRIQQVVRGDSAAYFCASSNSGVPMNTEAFFGQGTRLTVV.

The rearrangement uses TRBV12-3 or TRBV12-4 and TRBJ1-2; 9 bases are a match to TRBD1. The V gene end was trimmed by 7 bases and the J gene end by 8 bases; junction bases not matched to a gene: 8. This CDR3 region has 13 residues. The CDR3 loop is CASKKTGGYGYTF. In DNA, the CDR3 is TGTGCCAGCAAAAAAACAGGGGGCTACGGCTACACCTTC.